A single sample gave rise to the 14 T cell receptor beta chains below, sequenced in a study of regulatory T cells in long-lasting Graves disease. The time point is: persistent/refractory GD, antithyroid drugs over 5 years with positive TRAb. PBMCs were the source of the RNA used for TCR sequencing. The authors built TCR beta libraries using iRepertoire HTBI primers and Arm-PCR of CDR3 regions. TCRdb used MiXCR to reprocess the multiplex PCR reads, holding one entry per CDR3 protein. The profile shows 350,000 to 500,000 distinct CDR3 sequences, 20% to 25% of them singletons. The material was peripheral blood mononuclear cells (PBMCs), obtained when the disease was refractory, from a patient treated with antithyroid drugs. These receptors originate from a female donor with Graves disease.

Worth noting for this clonotype: This sequence may be a read error, since a much larger clone differs from it by one base. The rearrangement joins TRBV10-1 to TRBJ2-7; 11 bases line up with TRBD1. Germline loops: CDR1 WNHNN, CDR2 SYGVQD (reference sequence). V shed 6 bases, J shed 6 bases, and the junction held 10 bases outside the gene matches. This CDR3 is built from 15 residues. The CDR3 reads CASSMDRTGGGEQYF. CDR3 nucleotides: TGCGCCAGCAGCATGGATCGGACAGGGGGCGGCGAGCAGTACTTC.

The sample holds a few counts of this clonotype. The rearrangement links TRBV15 to TRBJ1-1; the match to TRBD1 covers 8 bases. J was trimmed by 1 base and V by 0 bases; bases with no gene match: 10. Germline assignment: CDR1 LNHNV and CDR2 YYDKDF (reference sequence). CDR3 length equals 18 residues. The CDR3 bases are TGTGCCACCAGCAGAGATGTGACAGGGGAACTTGGGAACACTGAAGCTTTCTTT. Protein: CATSRDVTGELGNTEAFF.

In its sample, this clonotype was seen many times. The chain employs TRBV29-1 and TRBJ2-7; D is tentatively TRBD1 or TRBD2 (6 bases each). The CDR3 is made up of 15 amino acids. Germline-derived CDR1 and CDR2 are SQVTM and ANQGSEA. The V end lost 4 bases, the J end lost 5 bases, and 21 bases lay between the germline ends. The CDR3 coding sequence is TGCAGCGTTGTCAGGCGGGGAGGACAGTTGGACGAGCAGTACTTC. Translating gives CSVVRRGGQLDEQYF.

This clonotype was counted once. The rearrangement links TRBV28 to TRBJ2-7, with TRBD2 matching 10 bases. CDR1 is MDHEN, CDR2 SYDVKM, per germline. V gave up 4 bases and J gave up 4 bases; unmatched junction bases: 7. This CDR3 is 15 amino acids long. The CDR3 DNA sequence: TGTGCCAGCAGTTCCTCTAGCGGGAGTGGGTACGAGCAGTACTTC. Residues: CASSSSSGSGYEQYF.

This rearrangement joins TRBV7-9 to TRBJ2-4; the match to TRBD2 covers 8 bases. Germline-derived CDR1 and CDR2 are SEHNR and FQNEAQ (reference sequence). The CDR3 has 14 amino acids. After removal of 9 bases from V and 6 bases from J, the junction contained 10 bases not matched to a gene. This CDR3 is CASSGGPSGNIQYF. CDR3 coding DNA: TGTGCCAGTTCGGGAGGGCCCTCCGGAAACATTCAGTACTTC. The full variable domain, its missing parts supplied by reference TRBV7-9 and TRBJ2-4, is DTGVSQNPRHKITKRGQNVTFRCDPISEHNRLYWYRQTLGQGPEFLTYFQNEAQLEKSRLLSDRFSAERPKGSFSTLEIQRTEQGDSAMYLCASSGGPSGNIQYFGAGTRLSVL.

Many counts were recorded for this clonotype. The chain links TRBV3-1 to TRBJ2-2; weak D call: TRBD2 (5 bases). The CDR3 has 15 amino acids. V lost 1 base to trimming and J lost 0 bases, with 6 bases between them. Germline CDR1 is LGHDT and CDR2 is YNNKEL (reference sequence). DNA of the CDR3: TGTGCCAGCAGCCAAGCGGGATCGAACACCGGGGAGCTGTTTTTT. As protein: CASSQAGSNTGELFF.

This clonotype has a single count. The genes are TRBV29-1 and TRBJ2-3; 8 bases fit TRBD2. The CDR3 runs to 13 residues. After removal of 5 bases from V and 6 bases from J, the junction contained 7 bases not matched to a gene. The germline V gene encodes CDR1 SQVTM and CDR2 ANQGSEA. DNA for the CDR3: TGCAGCGTTCTCCGGGAGGGGGACGATACGCAGTATTTT. This codes for CSVLREGDDTQYF.

This clonotype was picked up many times. Here the CDR3 reads CASRPPGNGRNQETQYF. The CDR3 bases are TGTGCCAGCAGACCCCCGGGAAATGGGCGGAACCAAGAGACCCAGTACTTC. This chain uses TRBV6-2 or TRBV6-3 with TRBJ2-5; D may be TRBD2 (5 bases). The CDR3 extends over 17 amino acids. Germline-derived CDR1 and CDR2 are MNHEY and SVGEGT. The V end lost 6 bases, the J end lost 0 bases, and 20 bases lay between the germline ends.

The V call is TRBV5-5, the J call TRBJ2-5; 9 bases match TRBD1. The CDR3 consists of 14 residues. Germline V gene lookup returns CDR1 SGHKS and CDR2 YYEKEE (reference sequence). With V trimmed by 6 bases and J by 5 bases, 8 bases remained unmatched. CDR3 nucleotide sequence: TGTGCCAGCACCGACAGGGGGGTCACGGAGACCCAGTACTTC. It translates to CASTDRGVTETQYF.

This clonotype was detected many times. The chain combines TRBV28 with TRBJ1-6, with D unresolved. V shed 6 bases and J shed 7 bases, with 13 bases lying between them. CDR1 MDHEN and CDR2 SYDVKM come from the germline V gene. There are 14 residues in the CDR3. The CDR3 here is CASSLPSGNSPLHF. DNA of the CDR3: TGTGCCAGCAGCTTACCGAGTGGCAATTCACCCCTCCACTTT.

The chain couples TRBV7-9 to TRBJ2-7; perhaps TRBD2 as D (5 bases). The CDR3 covers 14 residues. V was cut by 5 bases and J by 3 bases, with 14 bases left in between. Germline values: CDR1 SEHNR, CDR2 FQNEAQ (reference sequence). The CDR3 DNA is TGTGCCAGCAGCCCAAGTACGGGGATCTACGAGCAGTACTTC. Translated: CASSPSTGIYEQYF.

This clonotype was counted only a few times. V and J are TRBV9 and TRBJ1-5; a weak D match, TRBD1 (5 bases). The ends were cut back, 2 bases at V and 6 bases at J, with 12 bases in the middle. The length of the CDR3 is 14 residues. Germline assignment: CDR1 SGDLS and CDR2 YYNGEE. The CDR3 nucleotides read TGTGCCAGCAGCGTCGGACACGCGCCTCAGCCCCAGCATTTT. Residues: CASSVGHAPQPQHF.

This clonotype was seen ten or more times. J is TRBJ2-5 and V is TRBV3-1; D is unresolved. V lost 2 bases and J 5 bases, leaving 15 bases between the germline ends. Per germline, CDR1 LGHDT and CDR2 YNNKEL (reference sequence). The CDR3 has 15 residues. CDR3 loop: CASSQRLPIGETQYF. DNA of the CDR3: TGTGCCAGCAGCCAAAGACTCCCCATCGGGGAGACCCAGTACTTC.

About this clonotype: It may be a read error: a sequence one base away is much more abundant. CDR3 nucleotide sequence: TGTGCCAGCAGCTTGGGGGACGACCCGCCCCCTGGCTACACCTTC. Protein sequence: CASSLGDDPPPGYTF. The chain employs TRBV5-6 and TRBJ1-2; a possible D gene is TRBD1 (5 bases). Trimming took 0 bases from V and 7 from J, leaving 16 bases between them. The germline gives CDR1 SGHDT, CDR2 YYEEEE. CDR3 size: 15 residues.